The present TCR beta chain was sequenced within a study of blood T cell repertoires in COVID-19 (dated by TCRdb to the early 2020s). About the full investigation: The collaborator samples originated in the United States, Italy and Spain and spanned the acute and convalescent phases of COVID-19. The prospective study material was composed of cDNA or gDNA derived from T cells, B-cell-depleted T cells, or PBMCs. Subjects who had been exposed to COVID-19, were actively infected with it, or had recovered from it provided the deeply sampled blood TCRbeta repertoires that made up the dataset. The repertoires were made available in a free public database intended to serve as a resource for research on the immune response to SARS-CoV-2. The samples were drawn from two sources: the first 160 participants of the ongoing ImmuneRACE study, and 1,000 to 1,500 subjects contributed by 6 global collaborators. Nearly every sample came with metadata listing a de-identified subject ID, COVID-19 status, age in years and sex. Where HLA class I and class II types were available, the types were taken from metadata supplied by the sample provider, not from assay-based typing.

Beyond this particular receptor, the publication reports: How much clinical and demographic metadata was included differed by source and by participant, and the metadata was provided uncurated.

CDR1 is given as LGHDT and CDR2 as YNNKEL, both from the germline V gene (reference sequence). Measured from the cysteine to the phenylalanine, the CDR3 is 19 residues long. The DNA shown is the 57-base CDR3, in frame from base 1. At the junction V is shortened by 5 bases and J by 7 bases; bases outside the gene matches: 17. Each collaborating institution followed its own protocols to collect whole blood in K2EDTA tubes. For TCRbeta analysis, collaborators shipped samples in one of three forms: frozen whole blood, isolated PBMCs, or DNA extracted from either of those sample types. For this clone: Its antigen is still unknown. Base qualities are not recorded, but no much larger clone differs from it by a single base.

TCRbeta CDR3 regions were amplified from genomic DNA using the immunoSEQ Assay, a bias-controlled multiplex PCR. The authors' analysis ran thus. The number of nucleated cells in each sample was estimated by amplification of reference gene primers within the assay. Sequence reads were collapsed and filtered to measure the absolute abundance of every unique TCRbeta CDR3 rearrangement. For each sample, productive Simpson clonality was calculated as the square root of Simpson's diversity index across productive rearrangements. The immuneACCESS repertoire file appears here via TCRdb, limited to in-frame rearrangements. These files lack a portion of the clones; in checked studies, under half of the deficit traces to unresolved V genes, and the cause of the others is not known. V and J calls and clone size are as listed in that table; D and trimming were resolved from the DNA. Counted in this sample were approximately 300,000 clones; 65% to 85% of them appeared once. 0.95% to 1.5% of the sample lies in the top ten.

The chain uses TRBV3-1 (or the pseudogene TRBV3-2) and TRBJ2-5, and 15 junction bases match TRBD2. This TCR came from a woman in her forties or fifties with acute or convalescent COVID-19. Input material: peripheral blood. The DNA reads as follows: TGTGCCAGCAGCTCCACGGATCCTCGGGGACTAGCGGGAGGTGGGACCCAGTACTTC. Its product reads: CASSSTDPRGLAGGGTQYF.